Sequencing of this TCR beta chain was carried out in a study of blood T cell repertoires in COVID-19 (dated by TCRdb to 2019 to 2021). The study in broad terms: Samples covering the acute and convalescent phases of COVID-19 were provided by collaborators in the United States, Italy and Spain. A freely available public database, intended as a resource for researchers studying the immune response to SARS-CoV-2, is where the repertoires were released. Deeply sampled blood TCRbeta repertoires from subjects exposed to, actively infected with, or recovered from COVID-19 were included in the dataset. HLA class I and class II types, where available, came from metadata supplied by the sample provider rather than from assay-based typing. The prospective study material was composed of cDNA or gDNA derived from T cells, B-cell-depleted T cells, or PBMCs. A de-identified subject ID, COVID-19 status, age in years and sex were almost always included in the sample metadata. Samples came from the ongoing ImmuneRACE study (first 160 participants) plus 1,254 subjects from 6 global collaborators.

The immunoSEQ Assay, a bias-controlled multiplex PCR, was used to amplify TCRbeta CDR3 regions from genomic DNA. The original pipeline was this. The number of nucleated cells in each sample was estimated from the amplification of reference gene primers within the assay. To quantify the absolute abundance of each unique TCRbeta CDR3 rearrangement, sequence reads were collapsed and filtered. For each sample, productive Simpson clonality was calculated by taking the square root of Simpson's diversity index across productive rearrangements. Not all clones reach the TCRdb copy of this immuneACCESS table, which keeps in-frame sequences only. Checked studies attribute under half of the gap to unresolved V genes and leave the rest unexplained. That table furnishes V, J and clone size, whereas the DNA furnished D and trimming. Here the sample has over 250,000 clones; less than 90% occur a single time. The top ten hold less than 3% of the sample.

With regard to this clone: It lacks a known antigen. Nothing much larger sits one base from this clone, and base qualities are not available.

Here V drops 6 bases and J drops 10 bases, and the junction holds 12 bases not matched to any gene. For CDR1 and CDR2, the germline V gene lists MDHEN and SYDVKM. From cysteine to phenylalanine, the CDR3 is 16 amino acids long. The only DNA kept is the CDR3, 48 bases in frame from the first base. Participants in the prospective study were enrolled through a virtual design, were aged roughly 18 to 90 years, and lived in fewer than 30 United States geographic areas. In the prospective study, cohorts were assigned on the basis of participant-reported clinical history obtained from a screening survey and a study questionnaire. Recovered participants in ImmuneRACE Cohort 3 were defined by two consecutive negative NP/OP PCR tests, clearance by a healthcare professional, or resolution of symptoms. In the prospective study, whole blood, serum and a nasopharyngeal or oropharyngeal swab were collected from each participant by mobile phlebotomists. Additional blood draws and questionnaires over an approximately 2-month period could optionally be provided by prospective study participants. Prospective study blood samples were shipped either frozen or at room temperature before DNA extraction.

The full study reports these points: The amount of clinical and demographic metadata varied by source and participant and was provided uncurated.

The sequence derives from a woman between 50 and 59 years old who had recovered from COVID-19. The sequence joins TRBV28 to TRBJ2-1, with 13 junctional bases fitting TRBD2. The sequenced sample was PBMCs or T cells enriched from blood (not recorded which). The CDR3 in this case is CASRSTSGRAASEQFF. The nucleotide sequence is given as TGTGCCAGCAGGTCCACTAGCGGGAGGGCCGCTAGCGAGCAGTTCTTC.